These 2 T cell receptor beta chains share one sample of origin, sequenced in a study of cytomegalovirus exposure and HLA in healthy donors. The PCR had 60 Vbeta and 13 Jbeta primers. Libraries were prepared by immunoSEQ multiplex PCR; TCRdb keeps only in-frame clonotypes and omits some of them. The table shows about 200,000 clones, with around 82% occurring only once. The sequenced sample consisted of PBMCs. These TCRs come from a woman aged 25 to 45 in good health and CMV-seronegative.

The chain recombines TRBV6-6 with TRBJ1-4; perhaps TRBD1 as D (5 bases). This CDR3 comprises 15 residues. Germline CDR1 MNHNY, CDR2 SVGAGI (reference sequence). V lost 5 bases, J lost 4 bases, and 14 bases lay in between. The CDR3 spells CASSRRGTFNEKLFF. CDR3 nucleotides: TGTGCCAGCAGTCGCCGGGGGACTTTTAATGAAAAACTGTTTTTT.

The J gene is TRBJ1-1, the V gene TRBV11-2; D gene uncertain. The V gene's germline CDR1 is SGHAT and CDR2 FQNNGV. This CDR3 contains 15 residues. The ends were cut back, 3 bases at V and 10 bases at J, with 21 bases in the middle. The CDR3 region is CASSFLRVGQDGAFF. The CDR3 bases are TGTGCCAGCAGCTTTTTGAGGGTGGGCCAAGACGGAGCTTTCTTT.